The clone carrying this T cell receptor beta chain occurred a few times. Its antigen remains unknown. ViraFEST used viral peptide pools to expand antigen-specific CD4+ T cells before sequencing. With around ten days of culture completed, CD4+ T cells were isolated. Participants completed two doses of the BNT162b2 or mRNA-1273 vaccine. Clones were read by immunoSEQ multiplex PCR, and TCRdb kept only the in-frame ones, dropping some. The repertoire consists of 20,000 to 25,000 clones, with roughly three quarters occurring once and the leading ten covering approximately 10%. These data belong to a study of vaccination effects on CD4 cells after COVID-19. The CDR3 length is 15 residues. V lost 2 bases and J 1 base, leaving 12 bases between the germline ends. Germline-derived CDR1 and CDR2 are SGHRS and YFSETQ. General observations from the study: Only a single clone (1 of 255 vaccine-induced clones in healthy vaccinees) cross-reacted with common cold coronaviruses.

V and J are TRBV5-1 and TRBJ1-1; a weak D match, TRBD1 (6 bases). The sequenced sample was CD4+ T cells from PBMCs cultured with HCoV-229E spike peptides, obtained after COVID-19 vaccination. This sequence originates from a human donor who received a COVID-19 vaccine. The CDR3 nucleotides read TGCGCCAGCAGCTTTTCGACAGGCGGGAACACTGAAGCTTTCTTT. Protein product: CASSFSTGGNTEAFF. Using reference TRBV5-1 and TRBJ1-1 for the parts outside the CDR3, the full variable domain is KAGVTQTPRYLIKTRGQQVTLSCSPISGHRSVSWYQQTPGQGLQFLFEYFSETQRNKGNFPGRFSGRQFSNSRSEMNVSTLELGDSALYLCASSFSTGGNTEAFFGQGTRLTVV.